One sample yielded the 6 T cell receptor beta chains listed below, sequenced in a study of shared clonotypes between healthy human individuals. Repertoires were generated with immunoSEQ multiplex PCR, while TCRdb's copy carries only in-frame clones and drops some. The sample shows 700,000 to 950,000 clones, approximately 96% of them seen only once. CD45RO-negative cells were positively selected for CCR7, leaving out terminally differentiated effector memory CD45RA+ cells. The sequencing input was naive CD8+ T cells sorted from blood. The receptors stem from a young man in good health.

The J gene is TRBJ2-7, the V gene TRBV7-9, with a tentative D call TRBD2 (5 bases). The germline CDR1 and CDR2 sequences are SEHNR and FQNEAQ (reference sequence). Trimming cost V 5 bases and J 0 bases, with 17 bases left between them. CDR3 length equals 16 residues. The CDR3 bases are TGTGCCAGCAGCCCCTCCGGACTTCGATACTCCTACGAGCAGTACTTC. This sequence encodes CASSPSGLRYSYEQYF.

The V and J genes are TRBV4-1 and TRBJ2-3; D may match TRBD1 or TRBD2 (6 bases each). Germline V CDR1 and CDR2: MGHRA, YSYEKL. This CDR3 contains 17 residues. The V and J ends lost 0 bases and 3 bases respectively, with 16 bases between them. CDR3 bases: TGCGCCAGCAGCCAAGATCCCCCGGGGGCTGCGACAGATACGCAGTATTTT. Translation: CASSQDPPGAATDTQYF.

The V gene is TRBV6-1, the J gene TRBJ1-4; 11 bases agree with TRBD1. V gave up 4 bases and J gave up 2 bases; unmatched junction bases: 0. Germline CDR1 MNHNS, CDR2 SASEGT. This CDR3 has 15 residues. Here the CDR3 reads CASSGDRGTNEKLFF. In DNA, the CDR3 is TGTGCCAGCAGTGGGGACAGGGGGACTAATGAAAAACTGTTTTTT.

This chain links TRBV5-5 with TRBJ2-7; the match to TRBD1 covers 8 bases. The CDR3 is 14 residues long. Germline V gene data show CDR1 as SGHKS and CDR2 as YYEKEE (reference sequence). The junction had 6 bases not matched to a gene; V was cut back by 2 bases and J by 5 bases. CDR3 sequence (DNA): TGTGCCAGCAGCTTTGGGACCAGGGGGCACGAGCAGTACTTC. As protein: CASSFGTRGHEQYF.

CDR3 residues: CASSPFVGAAEKLFF. In nucleotides, the CDR3 is TGTGCCAGCAGTCCCTTTGTAGGGGCAGCCGAAAAACTGTTTTTT. This chain uses TRBV27 with TRBJ1-4; a possible D gene is TRBD1 (5 bases). The CDR3 consists of 15 residues. Trimming stripped 5 bases from V and 8 bases from J, with 18 bases between. The V gene's germline CDR1 is MNHEY and CDR2 SMNVEV (reference sequence).

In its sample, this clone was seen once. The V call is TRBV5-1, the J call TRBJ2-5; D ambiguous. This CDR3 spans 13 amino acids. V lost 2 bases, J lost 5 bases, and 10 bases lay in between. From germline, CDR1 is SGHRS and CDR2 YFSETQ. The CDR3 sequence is CASSLLGMETQYF. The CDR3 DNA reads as TGCGCCAGCAGCTTATTGGGAATGGAGACCCAGTACTTC. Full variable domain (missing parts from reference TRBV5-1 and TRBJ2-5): KAGVTQTPRYLIKTRGQQVTLSCSPISGHRSVSWYQQTPGQGLQFLFEYFSETQRNKGNFPGRFSGRQFSNSRSEMNVSTLELGDSALYLCASSLLGMETQYFGPGTRLLVL.